The 13 T cell receptor beta chains below were found in one sample sequenced in a study of T cell responses to AZD1222 COVID-19 vaccine. Clones were read by immunoSEQ multiplex PCR, and TCRdb kept only the in-frame ones, dropping some. In the table there are around 150,000 clones, roughly 90% of which are singletons. This specimen was peripheral blood, taken on day 0 of AZD1222 vaccination. The receptors derive from an adult in good health.

The rearrangement links TRBV14 to TRBJ2-7; TRBD1 might be the D (6 bases). CDR3 length: 15 amino acids. CDR1 and CDR2 from the germline V gene are SGHDN and FVKESK. V lost 4 bases and J lost 3, with 16 bases in between. In DNA, the CDR3 is TGTGCCAGCAGCCCGGGACAAGGAGATAACTACGAGCAGTACTTC. Protein product: CASSPGQGDNYEQYF.

In this sample, this clone turned up once. J is TRBJ2-1 and V is TRBV13, with D possibly matching TRBD1 (5 bases). Trimming removed 4 bases at V and 0 bases at J, with 10 bases between. The CDR3 runs 15 residues. CDR1 PRHDT and CDR2 FYEKMQ come from the germline V gene (reference sequence). The CDR3 loop is CASSSDISSYNEQFF. The CDR3 bases are TGTGCCAGCAGCTCGGACATCAGCTCCTACAATGAGCAGTTCTTC. The full variable domain, its missing parts supplied by reference TRBV13 and TRBJ2-1, is AAGVIQSPRHLIKEKRETATLKCYPIPRHDTVYWYQQGPGQDPQFLISFYEKMQSDKGSIPDRFSAQQFSDYHSELNMSSLELGDSALYFCASSSDISSYNEQFFGPGTRLTVL.

V gene TRBV6-2 or TRBV6-3 combines with J gene TRBJ1-5; TRBD1 matches 7 bases. Germline V lookup: CDR1 MNHEY, CDR2 SVGEGT. The CDR3 loop spans 13 amino acids. The junction had 2 bases not matched to a gene; V was cut back by 5 bases and J by 4 bases. In DNA form, the CDR3 reads TGTGCCAGCAGTGGACAGGCAAATCAGCCCCAGCATTTT. Its protein is CASSGQANQPQHF.

The V and J genes are TRBV7-8 and TRBJ2-5, with a possible D match to TRBD1 (6 bases). This CDR3 spans 14 amino acids. The ends were cut back, 5 bases at V and 1 base at J, with 11 bases in the middle. CDR1 and CDR2 from the germline V gene are SGHVS and FQNEAQ. This CDR3 is CASSLRTAQETQYF. Here the CDR3 DNA reads TGTGCCAGCAGCCTAAGGACAGCCCAAGAGACCCAGTACTTC.

Here the CDR3 reads CASRGQGFHGYTF. DNA for the CDR3: TGTGCCAGCAGAGGACAGGGGTTCCATGGCTACACCTTC. The chain links TRBV28 to TRBJ1-2; 9 bases line up with TRBD1. Germline V CDR1 and CDR2: MDHEN, SYDVKM. V lost 6 bases and J lost 6; bases outside the gene matches: 5. CDR3 length: 13 amino acids.

This rearrangement joins TRBV19 to TRBJ2-1; D call uncertain. This CDR3 is built from 12 residues. V gave up 1 base and J gave up 3 bases, with 1 base separating them. Germline loops: CDR1 LNHDA, CDR2 SQIVND (reference sequence). The CDR3 sequence: CASSIVYNEQFF. The CDR3 nucleotides are TGTGCCAGTAGTATAGTCTACAATGAGCAGTTCTTC.

The rearrangement joins TRBV13 to TRBJ1-5; D gene unclear. The CDR3 contains 13 residues. Looked up from germline, CDR1 is PRHDT and CDR2 is FYEKMQ (reference sequence). V gave up 0 bases and J gave up 5 bases, with 5 bases separating them. In DNA, the CDR3 is TGTGCCAGCAGCTTAGGGACCGATCAGCCCCAGCATTTT. Translated: CASSLGTDQPQHF.

The rearrangement uses TRBV27 and TRBJ1-2; D may be TRBD1 (6 bases). The CDR3 spans 13 residues. CDR1 and CDR2 from the germline V gene are MNHEY and SMNVEV (reference sequence). Trimming stripped 3 bases from V and 4 bases from J, with 9 bases between. The CDR3 is CASSFRGTYGYTF. The CDR3 DNA follows: TGTGCCAGCAGTTTCAGGGGCACCTATGGCTACACCTTC.

The chain recombines TRBV7-3 with TRBJ1-1, with D possibly matching TRBD1 (6 bases). The CDR3 covers 16 residues. The germline V gene has CDR1 SGHTA and CDR2 FQGTGA. The V end lost 5 bases, the J end lost 3 bases, and 19 bases lay between the germline ends. CDR3 region: CASSHNPGRGYTEAFF. The CDR3 nucleotides read TGTGCCAGCAGCCACAACCCGGGCAGGGGATACACTGAAGCTTTCTTT.

The rearrangement uses TRBV4-3 and TRBJ1-3; 7 bases line up with TRBD1. Germline assignment: CDR1 LGHNA and CDR2 YSLEER. With 3 bases clipped from V and 2 bases from J, the junction kept 19 bases outside the gene matches. This CDR3 is 20 amino acids long. CDR3 region: CASSQRRDRENLGPGNTIYF. The CDR3 DNA is TGCGCCAGCAGCCAGAGGCGAGACAGGGAGAATCTAGGACCTGGAAACACCATATATTTT.

V and J are TRBV7-2 and TRBJ2-7; D is perhaps TRBD1 (5 bases). In germline, CDR1 is SGHTA, CDR2 FQGNSA. The CDR3 sequence is 14 residues long. V lost 5 bases and J lost 7, with 18 bases in between. CDR3 DNA sequence: TGTGCCAGCAGCCCGGACCGGACACGCGTGGAGCAGTACTTC. Protein product: CASSPDRTRVEQYF. Complete variable domain (other parts from reference TRBV7-2 and TRBJ2-7): GAGVSQSPSNKVTEKGKDVELRCDPISGHTALYWYRQSLGQGLEFLIYFQGNSAPDKSGLPSDRFSAERTGGSVSTLTIQRTQQEDSAVYLCASSPDRTRVEQYFGPGTRLTVT.

The chain has TRBV15 and TRBJ1-1; D is perhaps TRBD1 (5 bases). The length of the CDR3 is 14 residues. Trimming removed 0 bases at V and 8 bases at J, with 13 bases between. CDR1 and CDR2 (germline): LNHNV, YYDKDF (reference sequence). For the CDR3, the DNA is TGTGCCACCAGCAGAGATTTGGGGGGAGGAGAAGCTTTCTTT. Residues: CATSRDLGGGEAFF.

The chain employs TRBV4-3 and TRBJ2-1, with D possibly being TRBD2 (7 bases). The germline CDR1 and CDR2 sequences are LGHNA and YSLEER. Trimming took 2 bases from V and 7 from J, leaving 18 bases between them. This CDR3 spans 16 amino acids. CDR3 loop: CASSQYATKGGNEQFF. CDR3 DNA: TGCGCCAGCAGCCAATATGCGACAAAGGGGGGGAATGAGCAGTTCTTC.